This T cell receptor beta chain derives from a study of blood T cell repertoires in COVID-19. At the level of the study: Samples came from the United States, Italy and Spain, spanning acute and convalescent COVID-19. T cells, B-cell-depleted T cells, or PBMCs supplied cDNA or gDNA.

In the authors' workflow: Quantification of nucleated cells was approximated via reference gene primer amplification. Assay used: immunoSEQ multiplex PCR; TCRdb lists only in-frame clones, some missing. The V and J calls and clone size come from that table; D and trimming were worked out from the DNA. The data show fewer than 350,000 clones, 81% seen once. V was pared by 4 bases and J by 2 bases, with 7 bases of the junction left unmatched. The germline gives CDR1 SGDLS, CDR2 YYNGEE. This CDR3 is 18 amino acids long. This TCR was recovered from a woman aged 55-69 years with active or convalescent COVID-19. Sequencing was performed on peripheral blood. The chain joins TRBV9 to TRBJ2-6; 12 nucleotides agree with TRBD2. The CDR3 coding sequence is TGTGCCAGCAGCCCCGGGCTAGCGGGGGGGGCTGGGGCCAACGTCCTGACTTTC. It encodes CASSPGLAGGAGANVLTF.